The 8 T cell receptor beta chains in this list originate from one sample, sequenced in a study of HIV-infected patients and healthy controls. MiXCR, run by TCRdb on the 5' RACE reads, gives a single entry per CDR3 protein. The sample lists 15,000 to 20,000 distinct CDR3 sequences; roughly 15% were seen once. The sample comprised CD8+ T cells from blood. The receptor set was obtained from a human donor in good health.

A word on this clonotype: A much larger clone lies a single base off, so this may be a read error. The chain joins TRBV12-3 or TRBV12-4 to TRBJ2-6; D is unclear. This CDR3 is built from 14 residues. Trimming cost V 6 bases and J 1 base, with 7 bases left between them. In DNA form, the CDR3 reads TGTGCCAGCAGGGAGATGTCTGGGGCCAACGTCCTGACTTTC. It yields the protein CASREMSGANVLTF.

This clonotype has ten or more counts. The V and J genes are TRBV9 and TRBJ2-1; tentatively, D is TRBD2 (6 bases). This CDR3 has 14 amino acids. The V gene lost 4 bases and the J gene lost 8 bases, with 16 bases spanning the gap. CDR1 and CDR2 from the germline V gene are SGDLS and YYNGEE. This CDR3 reads CASSPAGSPDEQFF. Written as DNA, the CDR3 is TGTGCCAGCAGCCCTGCGGGGTCCCCCGATGAGCAGTTCTTC. Together with reference TRBV9 and TRBJ2-1, the CDR3 gives the full variable domain: DSGVTQTPKHLITATGQRVTLRCSPRSGDLSVYWYQQSLDQGLQFLIQYYNGEERAKGNILERFSAQQFPDLHSELNLSSLELGDSALYFCASSPAGSPDEQFFGPGTRLTVL.

This clonotype has ten or more counts. This sequence joins TRBV11-1 and TRBJ2-1; D gene uncertain. This CDR3 spans 16 amino acids. Germline assignment: CDR1 SGHAT and CDR2 FQDESV (reference sequence). The germline V and J ends were trimmed by 5 bases and 5 bases, with 19 bases remaining between them. The CDR3 region has the DNA TGTGCCAGCAGCCCCCTGTGGATGGATCTGGACAATGAGCAGTTCTTC. It translates to CASSPLWMDLDNEQFF. The full variable domain, completed using reference TRBV11-1 and TRBJ2-1, is EAEVAQSPRYKITEKSQAVAFWCDPISGHATLYWYRQILGQGPELLVQFQDESVVDDSQLPKDRFSAERLKGVDSTLKIQPAELGDSAMYLCASSPLWMDLDNEQFFGPGTRLTVL.

This clonotype was picked up many times. The chain is built from TRBV7-9 and TRBJ2-1; D is uncertain. This CDR3 contains 13 residues. V was trimmed by 5 bases and J by 8 bases, leaving 13 bases between them. Germline CDR1 SEHNR, CDR2 FQNEAQ (reference sequence). The CDR3 bases are TGTGCCAGCAGCCACTCACCTGGGGATGAGCAGTTCTTC. This encodes CASSHSPGDEQFF.

The chain links TRBV9 to TRBJ2-1, with D possibly being TRBD2 (6 bases). Germline V lookup: CDR1 SGDLS, CDR2 YYNGEE. The V end was cut by 4 bases, the J end by 2 bases, with 10 bases between. The CDR3 has 14 amino acids. The CDR3 here is CASSLGGAYNEQFF. In DNA, the CDR3 is TGTGCCAGCAGCCTCGGCGGGGCCTACAATGAGCAGTTCTTC.

This chain joins TRBV13 and TRBJ1-3; D gene unclear. This CDR3 is built from 14 residues. Per germline, CDR1 PRHDT and CDR2 FYEKMQ (reference sequence). With 4 bases removed from V and 0 bases from J, the gap between germline ends came to 7 bases. The CDR3 is CASSSPYSGNTIYF. DNA of the CDR3: TGTGCCAGCAGCTCGCCCTACTCTGGAAACACCATATATTTT. The full variable domain, in which reference TRBV13 and TRBJ1-3 provide the parts outside the CDR3, is AAGVIQSPRHLIKEKRETATLKCYPIPRHDTVYWYQQGPGQDPQFLISFYEKMQSDKGSIPDRFSAQQFSDYHSELNMSSLELGDSALYFCASSSPYSGNTIYFGEGSWLTVV.

Worth noting for this clonotype: This may be a read error, as it is one base from a much larger clone. The CDR3 nucleotides are TGCAGCGTCCGGAGGGGGACAGTGGGGCACGAGCAGTACTTC. Its protein is CSVRRGTVGHEQYF. The chain uses TRBV29-1 and TRBJ2-7; possible D gene TRBD1, 7 bases. Germline CDR1 and CDR2: SQVTM and ANQGSEA. There are 14 residues in the CDR3. The V and J ends lost 6 bases and 5 bases respectively, with 20 bases between them.

This clonotype was seen at least ten times. The rearrangement links TRBV7-2 to TRBJ2-7; TRBD1 aligns across 7 bases. The CDR3 is 14 amino acids. Germline assignment: CDR1 SGHTA and CDR2 FQGNSA. J lost 3 bases, V lost 5 bases, and 7 bases had no gene match. Here the CDR3 reads CASSPTAGGYEQYF. CDR3 in DNA: TGTGCCAGCAGCCCAACAGCAGGGGGCTACGAGCAGTACTTC.